These T cell receptor beta chains were read from a single sample in a study of CD8 T cells in Susac syndrome. TCRdb re-analysed the immunoSEQ multiplex PCR reads in MiXCR, keeping a single row per CDR3 protein. The sample yields tens of thousands of distinct CDR3 sequences, approximately 96% seen once. The sequencing input was CD8+ T cells from PBMCs. The receptors come from a human donor with Susac syndrome. The CDR3 runs from the conserved cysteine through the conserved F or W. D genes are given only for firm matches. The size field is filled for only some rows; it gives once, few, many or a size class.

CDR3 length: 14
clone size: NA
J gene: TRBJ1-2
D gene: TRBD1
V gene: TRBV9
CDR3 DNA: TGTGCCAGCAGCTCCCACAGGGGGCAGGATGGCTACACCTTC
CDR3 protein: CASSSHRGQDGYTF

CDR3 length: 14
clone size: NA
J gene: TRBJ2-5
D gene: NA
V gene: TRBV30
CDR3 DNA: TGTGCCTGGAGTGTTGGGGCAGGGCCGGAGACCCAGTACTTC
CDR3 protein: CAWSVGAGPETQYF

CDR3 length: 15
clone size: NA
J gene: TRBJ2-5
D gene: TRBD1
V gene: TRBV12-3/TRBV12-4
CDR3 DNA: TGTGCCAGCAGTTTACCCGGAACAGGGGTGGGGACCCAGTACTTC
CDR3 protein: CASSLPGTGVGTQYF

CDR3 length: 14
clone size: NA
J gene: TRBJ2-3
D gene: NA
V gene: TRBV30
CDR3 DNA: TGTGCCTGGAGTGTCGGACGGGCGGAAGATACGCAGTATTTT
CDR3 protein: CAWSVGRAEDTQYF

CDR3 length: 14
clone size: NA
J gene: TRBJ2-7
D gene: TRBD1
V gene: TRBV4-3
CDR3 DNA: TGCGCCAGCAGCCAGGTGACAGGGACGTACGAGCAGTACTTC
CDR3 protein: CASSQVTGTYEQYF

CDR3 length: 13
clone size: NA
J gene: TRBJ2-1
D gene: NA
V gene: TRBV5-6
CDR3 DNA: TGTGCCAGCAGCTTCGGACGGTCCAGAGTCAAGTTCTTC
CDR3 protein: CASSFGRSRVKFF

CDR3 length: 15
clone size: NA
J gene: TRBJ1-1
D gene: NA
V gene: TRBV20-1
CDR3 DNA: TGCAGTGCTAGAGATCCCTTGACAGGGAACACTGAAGCTTTCTTT
CDR3 protein: CSARDPLTGNTEAFF

CDR3 length: 13
clone size: NA
J gene: TRBJ1-1
D gene: TRBD1
V gene: TRBV30
CDR3 DNA: TGTGCCTGGAGTTCCGGGACAGGGCCTGAAGCTTTCTTT
CDR3 protein: CAWSSGTGPEAFF

CDR3 length: 16
clone size: NA
J gene: TRBJ2-7
D gene: NA
V gene: TRBV4-2
CDR3 DNA: TGTGCCAGCAGCCAAGGGACATCGCAAATAACCTACGAGCAGTACTTC
CDR3 protein: CASSQGTSQITYEQYF

CDR3 length: 15
clone size: NA
J gene: TRBJ1-2
D gene: NA
V gene: TRBV18
CDR3 DNA: TGTGCCAGCTCACCAATCATCGAGGAGTACTATGGCTACACCTTC
CDR3 protein: CASSPIIEEYYGYTF

CDR3 length: 16
clone size: NA
J gene: TRBJ2-4
D gene: NA
V gene: TRBV20-1
CDR3 DNA: TGCAGTGCTAGGAAGTTAGGGGCCGGAGCCAAAAACATTCAGTACTTC
CDR3 protein: CSARKLGAGAKNIQYF

CDR3 length: 14
clone size: NA
J gene: TRBJ1-1
D gene: NA
V gene: TRBV30
CDR3 DNA: TGTGCCTGGAGCGCTTTATCAATGAACACTGAAGCTTTCTTT
CDR3 protein: CAWSALSMNTEAFF

CDR3 length: 16
clone size: NA
J gene: TRBJ2-3
D gene: NA
V gene: TRBV7-6
CDR3 DNA: TGTGCCAGCAGCTTAGAAGCGATCCTGGGCACAGATACGCAGTATTTT
CDR3 protein: CASSLEAILGTDTQYF

CDR3 length: 13
clone size: NA
J gene: TRBJ2-1
D gene: NA
V gene: TRBV5-1
CDR3 DNA: TGCGCCAGCAGCTTGCCACACGGCAATGAGCAGTTCTTC
CDR3 protein: CASSLPHGNEQFF

CDR3 length: 15
clone size: NA
J gene: TRBJ2-2
D gene: TRBD1
V gene: TRBV10-3
CDR3 DNA: TGTGCCATCAGCAAGGACAGGGGTGACACCGGGGAGCTGTTTTTT
CDR3 protein: CAISKDRGDTGELFF

CDR3 length: 11
clone size: NA
J gene: TRBJ2-3
D gene: NA
V gene: TRBV7-9
CDR3 DNA: TGTGCCAGCAGCTCACAGAATACGCAGTATTTT
CDR3 protein: CASSSQNTQYF

CDR3 length: 15
clone size: NA
J gene: TRBJ2-5
D gene: NA
V gene: TRBV4-3
CDR3 DNA: TGCGCCAGCAGCCAAGCCACAGTCGGGGGAGAGACCCAGTACTTC
CDR3 protein: CASSQATVGGETQYF

CDR3 length: 15
clone size: NA
J gene: TRBJ1-5
D gene: NA
V gene: TRBV15
CDR3 DNA: TGTGCCACCAGCAAGGGATCTGATAGCAATCAGCCCCAGCATTTT
CDR3 protein: CATSKGSDSNQPQHF

CDR3 length: 16
clone size: NA
J gene: TRBJ1-4
D gene: NA
V gene: TRBV5-6
CDR3 DNA: TGTGCCAGCAGCACCCGCTTAACAGGGCAGGGCGAAAAACTGTTTTTT
CDR3 protein: CASSTRLTGQGEKLFF

CDR3 length: 15
clone size: NA
J gene: TRBJ2-1
D gene: NA
V gene: TRBV4-3
CDR3 DNA: TGCGCCAGCAGCCGATCCTCGGAGGAAGGAAATGAGCAGTTCTTC
CDR3 protein: CASSRSSEEGNEQFF

CDR3 length: 12
clone size: NA
J gene: TRBJ1-2
D gene: TRBD1
V gene: TRBV27
CDR3 DNA: TGTGCCAGCAGCCGGACAGGTGGTGACTACACCTTC
CDR3 protein: CASSRTGGDYTF

CDR3 length: 15
clone size: NA
J gene: TRBJ1-2
D gene: TRBD1
V gene: TRBV6-5
CDR3 DNA: TGTGCCAGCAGTTACACTCCAGGGGGGGACTATGGCTACACCTTC
CDR3 protein: CASSYTPGGDYGYTF

CDR3 length: 12
clone size: NA
J gene: TRBJ1-1
D gene: NA
V gene: TRBV5-4
CDR3 DNA: TGTGCCAGCAGCTTGGCAGATTATGAAGCTTTCTTT
CDR3 protein: CASSLADYEAFF

CDR3 length: 12
clone size: NA
J gene: TRBJ1-1
D gene: NA
V gene: TRBV28
CDR3 DNA: TGTGCCAGCAGCCCGAACAGGGTTGAAGCTTTCTTT
CDR3 protein: CASSPNRVEAFF

CDR3 length: 17
clone size: NA
J gene: TRBJ2-5
D gene: TRBD2
V gene: TRBV12-3/TRBV12-4
CDR3 DNA: TGTGCCAGCAGCCTCCCCGGGACTAGCGCTCTCCAAGAGACCCAGTACTTC
CDR3 protein: CASSLPGTSALQETQYF

CDR3 length: 18
clone size: NA
J gene: TRBJ1-1
D gene: NA
V gene: TRBV7-8
CDR3 DNA: TGTGCCAGCAGCTTAGATTCCTCCAGGGCTGATAGGAACACTGAAGCTTTCTTT
CDR3 protein: CASSLDSSRADRNTEAFF

CDR3 length: 13
clone size: NA
J gene: TRBJ2-1
D gene: NA
V gene: TRBV7-2
CDR3 DNA: TGTGCCAGCAGCAGGGACCACCGGGGTGAGCAGTTCTTC
CDR3 protein: CASSRDHRGEQFF

CDR3 length: 11
clone size: NA
J gene: TRBJ2-3
D gene: NA
V gene: TRBV20-1
CDR3 DNA: TGCAGTGCTAGATGGGAAGATACGCAGTATTTT
CDR3 protein: CSARWEDTQYF

CDR3 length: 11
clone size: NA
J gene: TRBJ2-1
D gene: NA
V gene: TRBV20-1
CDR3 DNA: TGCAGTGCCAGACAGACCAATGAGCAGTTCTTC
CDR3 protein: CSARQTNEQFF

CDR3 length: 15
clone size: NA
J gene: TRBJ1-5
D gene: TRBD1
V gene: TRBV19
CDR3 DNA: TGTGCCAGTACCTTAGACAGGGAAGGCGGTCAGCCCCAGCATTTT
CDR3 protein: CASTLDREGGQPQHF

CDR3 length: 17
clone size: NA
J gene: TRBJ2-1
D gene: TRBD2
V gene: TRBV9
CDR3 DNA: TGTGCCAGCAGCGTAGCGAGTAGCGGGGGGCCGGGTAATGAGCAGTTCTTC
CDR3 protein: CASSVASSGGPGNEQFF

CDR3 length: 17
clone size: NA
J gene: TRBJ2-1
D gene: TRBD2
V gene: TRBV6-5
CDR3 DNA: TGTGCCAGCAGTTACCCGGTGGGAGGGGATCCTTTCGATGAGCAGTTCTTC
CDR3 protein: CASSYPVGGDPFDEQFF

CDR3 length: 13
clone size: NA
J gene: TRBJ2-7
D gene: NA
V gene: TRBV5-4
CDR3 DNA: TGTGCCAGCAGCATGCCGGGCAGCCTCGAGCAGTACTTC
CDR3 protein: CASSMPGSLEQYF

CDR3 length: 17
clone size: once
J gene: TRBJ1-5
D gene: TRBD1
V gene: TRBV27
CDR3 DNA: TGTGCCAGCAGTTTATCTTCGGGACAGGGGGCCAATCAGCCCCAGCATTTT
CDR3 protein: CASSLSSGQGANQPQHF

CDR3 length: 12
clone size: NA
J gene: TRBJ2-3
D gene: NA
V gene: TRBV7-2
CDR3 DNA: TGTGCCAGCAGCTTAGATATGGATACGCAGTATTTT
CDR3 protein: CASSLDMDTQYF

CDR3 length: 15
clone size: NA
J gene: TRBJ2-7
D gene: NA
V gene: TRBV5-4
CDR3 DNA: TGTGCCAGCAGCTTGGAACGGCAGGTAACTAACGAGCAGTACTTC
CDR3 protein: CASSLERQVTNEQYF

CDR3 length: 15
clone size: once
J gene: TRBJ2-5
D gene: TRBD1
V gene: TRBV20-1
CDR3 DNA: TGCAGTGCTAGCTCCGACAGGGGAGACCAAGAGACCCAGTACTTC
CDR3 protein: CSASSDRGDQETQYF

CDR3 length: 15
clone size: NA
J gene: TRBJ1-3
D gene: NA
V gene: TRBV4-3
CDR3 DNA: TGCGCCAGCAGCCAAGACGACTCCTCTGGAAACACCATATATTTT
CDR3 protein: CASSQDDSSGNTIYF

CDR3 length: 17
clone size: NA
J gene: TRBJ2-3
D gene: TRBD2
V gene: TRBV6-1
CDR3 DNA: TGTGCCAGCAGCGGACTAGCGGGGGGGCCAGGACGGGATACGCAGTATTTT
CDR3 protein: CASSGLAGGPGRDTQYF

CDR3 length: 14
clone size: once
J gene: TRBJ1-5
D gene: TRBD1
V gene: TRBV7-9
CDR3 DNA: TGTGCCAGCAGCTTTGGACAGGGGGATCAGCCCCAGCATTTT
CDR3 protein: CASSFGQGDQPQHF

CDR3 length: 11
clone size: once
J gene: TRBJ1-5
D gene: NA
V gene: TRBV20-1
CDR3 DNA: TGCAGTGCTAGAGATAGTCAGCCCCAGCATTTT
CDR3 protein: CSARDSQPQHF

CDR3 length: 15
clone size: once
J gene: TRBJ1-6
D gene: NA
V gene: TRBV7-9
CDR3 DNA: TGTGCCAGCAGCTTAGATCCGGGGCCAGGATCACCCCTCCACTTT
CDR3 protein: CASSLDPGPGSPLHF

CDR3 length: 14
clone size: once
J gene: TRBJ2-7
D gene: TRBD2
V gene: TRBV5-4
CDR3 DNA: TGTGCCAGCAGCGGCACTAGCGGGGTCTACGAGCAGTACTTC
CDR3 protein: CASSGTSGVYEQYF

CDR3 length: 12
clone size: NA
J gene: TRBJ2-3
D gene: TRBD1
V gene: TRBV27
CDR3 DNA: TGTGCCAGCAGCTCGACAGGGCCTACGCAGTATTTT
CDR3 protein: CASSSTGPTQYF

CDR3 length: 17
clone size: NA
J gene: TRBJ2-3
D gene: NA
V gene: TRBV30
CDR3 DNA: TGTGCCTGGAGCTATGAGTACGAATCCGTTTTCACAGATACGCAGTATTTT
CDR3 protein: CAWSYEYESVFTDTQYF

CDR3 length: 13
clone size: NA
J gene: TRBJ1-2
D gene: NA
V gene: TRBV30
CDR3 DNA: TGTGCCTGGAGTGTATCAGGGTCGTATGGCTACACCTTC
CDR3 protein: CAWSVSGSYGYTF